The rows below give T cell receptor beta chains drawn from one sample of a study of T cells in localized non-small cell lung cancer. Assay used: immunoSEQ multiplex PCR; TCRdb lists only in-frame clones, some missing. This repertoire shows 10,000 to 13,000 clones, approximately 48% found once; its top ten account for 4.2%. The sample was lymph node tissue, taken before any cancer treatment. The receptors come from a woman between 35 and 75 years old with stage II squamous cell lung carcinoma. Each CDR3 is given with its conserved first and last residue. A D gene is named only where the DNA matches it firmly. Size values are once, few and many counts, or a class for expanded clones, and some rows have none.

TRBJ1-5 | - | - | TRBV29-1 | TGCAGCGTCCGAGCCGGGAATAGCAATCAGCCCCAGCATTTT | CSVRAGNSNQPQHF
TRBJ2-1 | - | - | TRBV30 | TGTGCCTGGAGTGTAAATCAGGCTCTCGACAATGAGCAGTTCTTC | CAWSVNQALDNEQFF
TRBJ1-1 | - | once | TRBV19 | TGTGCCAGTAGTTCCCAGGGTCCCGCTGAAGCTTTCTTT | CASSSQGPAEAFF
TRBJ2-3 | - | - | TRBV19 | TGTGCCAGTAGTATCGGACTATTTTCAGATACGCAGTATTTT | CASSIGLFSDTQYF
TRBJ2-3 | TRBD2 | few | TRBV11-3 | TGTGCCAGCAGACTTACGGCTTTACTAGCGGGAGGGCGAACAGATACGCAGTATTTT | CASRLTALLAGGRTDTQYF
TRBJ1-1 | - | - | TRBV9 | TGTGCCAGCATTGAGCAGGTCGAGGTCACTGAAGCTTTCTTT | CASIEQVEVTEAFF
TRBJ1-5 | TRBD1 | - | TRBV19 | TGTGCCAGTAGTGGTCAGACAGGGGGGGGTAGGGACAATCAGCCCCAGCATTTT | CASSGQTGGGRDNQPQHF
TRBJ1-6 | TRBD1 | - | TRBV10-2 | TGCGCCAGCAGTTCCGGGACAGGGGCCAATAATTCACCCCTCCACTTT | CASSSGTGANNSPLHF
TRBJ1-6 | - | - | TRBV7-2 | TGTGCCAGCAGCTTAGCGCAGGGCCTCCATTCACCCCTCCACTTT | CASSLAQGLHSPLHF
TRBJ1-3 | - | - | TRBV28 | TGTGCCAGCAGTTTAATTGAAATTGGCACAGGCCCCATATATTTT | CASSLIEIGTGPIYF
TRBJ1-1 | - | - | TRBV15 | TGTGCCACCAGCAAAACAGGACAGAGGAACACTGAAGCTTTCTTT | CATSKTGQRNTEAFF
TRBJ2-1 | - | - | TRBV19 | TGTGCCAGTAGTATATCGGTCTACTCCTACAATGAGCAGTTCTTC | CASSISVYSYNEQFF
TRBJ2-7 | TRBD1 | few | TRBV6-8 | TGTGCCAGCATCCCCCAGACAGGGACATCCTACGAGCAGTACTTC | CASIPQTGTSYEQYF
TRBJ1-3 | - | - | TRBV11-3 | TGTGCCAGCAGCCCTGGGGCAGGGCCTTTGGGAAACACCATATATTTT | CASSPGAGPLGNTIYF
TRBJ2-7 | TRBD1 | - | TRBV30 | TGTGCCTGGAGTGTCGCTGGGACAGGGTCGTACACCTACGAGCAGTACTTC | CAWSVAGTGSYTYEQYF
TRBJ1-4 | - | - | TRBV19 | TGTGCCAGTGAGGGACGTGGTGAAAAACTGTTTTTT | CASEGRGEKLFF
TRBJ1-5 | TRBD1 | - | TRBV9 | TGTGCCAGCAGCTACGGACAGGGAAGTCAGCCCCAGCATTTT | CASSYGQGSQPQHF
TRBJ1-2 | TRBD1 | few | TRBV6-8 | TGTGCCAGCAGTTACGGGACAGGGACCTACTATGGCTACACCTTC | CASSYGTGTYYGYTF
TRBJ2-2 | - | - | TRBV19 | TGTGCCAGTAGTAACCCGAACACCGGGGAGCTGTTTTTT | CASSNPNTGELFF
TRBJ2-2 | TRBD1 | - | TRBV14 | TGTGCCAGCAGCCATCTGACAGGGGGCCAGATGACCGGGGAGCTGTTTTTT | CASSHLTGGQMTGELFF
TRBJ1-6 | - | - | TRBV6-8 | TGTGCCAGCAGTGACCCGGGACTGTTGAATTCACCCCTCCACTTT | CASSDPGLLNSPLHF
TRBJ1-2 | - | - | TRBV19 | TGTGCCAGTAGGGAGGACAGAGCTACCTCTGGCTACACCTTC | CASREDRATSGYTF